These T cell receptor beta chains were read from a single sample in a study of OX40 agonist ivuxolimab in advanced cancers. Some clones are missing from TCRdb's copy, which holds only in-frame ones; the method was immunoSEQ multiplex PCR. Of 50,000 to 60,000 clones detected, roughly 90% appear once; the ten largest clones hold 6.5% to 7.5%. The sequencing here drew on CD4+ or CD8+ T cells sorted from blood, taken in a trial of the OX40 agonist ivuxolimab. Receptor source: an adult with an advanced solid tumor such as melanoma, head and neck, liver or kidney cancer. Both conserved end residues are part of each CDR3. Each record gives: D gene, J gene, V gene, clone size, CDR3 DNA, CDR3 protein. The D gene is left open where the match is weak. Clone size is shown for a subset of rows, as once, few, many or a class of expanded clone.

d_call: TRBD1
j_call: TRBJ2-2
v_call: TRBV19
clone_size: -
cdr3_nt: TGTGCCAGTAGTATAGGGACAGGGGTCGGCGACACCGGGGAGCTGTTTTTT
cdr3_aa: CASSIGTGVGDTGELFF

d_call: TRBD2
j_call: TRBJ2-7
v_call: TRBV4-1
clone_size: -
cdr3_nt: TGCGCCAGCAGCCCGACTAGCAGGAGCTCCTACGAGCAGTACTTC
cdr3_aa: CASSPTSRSSYEQYF

d_call: -
j_call: TRBJ1-2
v_call: TRBV7-2
clone_size: -
cdr3_nt: TGTGCCAGCAGCACACATTGGAAGGCAGAAGGCTACACCTTC
cdr3_aa: CASSTHWKAEGYTF

d_call: TRBD1
j_call: TRBJ2-6
v_call: TRBV7-9
clone_size: -
cdr3_nt: TGTGCCAGCAGCCGTTCGACAGGGACCTCTGGGGCCAACGTCCTGACTTTC
cdr3_aa: CASSRSTGTSGANVLTF

d_call: -
j_call: TRBJ2-1
v_call: TRBV18
clone_size: -
cdr3_nt: TGTGCCAGCTCACCACCGGCTATATCCTACAATGAGCAGTTCTTC
cdr3_aa: CASSPPAISYNEQFF

d_call: -
j_call: TRBJ2-4
v_call: TRBV6-1
clone_size: -
cdr3_nt: TGTGCCAGCAGTGCCACCTATCCAAGGGGGGAAAACATTCAGTACTTC
cdr3_aa: CASSATYPRGENIQYF

d_call: TRBD1
j_call: TRBJ1-6
v_call: TRBV10-3
clone_size: -
cdr3_nt: TGTGCCATCACCGGGGACAGAAGCTATAATTCACCCCTCCACTTT
cdr3_aa: CAITGDRSYNSPLHF

d_call: TRBD2
j_call: TRBJ2-2
v_call: TRBV19
clone_size: -
cdr3_nt: TGTGCCAGTAGTCCGCCCCGACTAGCGGGGGTAATCGGGGAGCTGTTTTTT
cdr3_aa: CASSPPRLAGVIGELFF

d_call: -
j_call: TRBJ2-7
v_call: TRBV20-1
clone_size: -
cdr3_nt: TGCAGTGCTCCCTCGACTACGAGGCAGTACTTC
cdr3_aa: CSAPSTTRQYF

d_call: -
j_call: TRBJ2-2
v_call: TRBV6-5
clone_size: -
cdr3_nt: TGTGCCAGCAGTTACTTCAGGGGTAATAGGGCCGGGGAGCTGTTTTTT
cdr3_aa: CASSYFRGNRAGELFF

d_call: -
j_call: TRBJ2-3
v_call: TRBV7-3
clone_size: once
cdr3_nt: TGTGCCAGCAGCTTAACCATGGGCTTCCCAGCGCAGTATTTT
cdr3_aa: CASSLTMGFPAQYF

d_call: TRBD2
j_call: TRBJ2-3
v_call: TRBV5-5
clone_size: -
cdr3_nt: TGTGCCAGCAGCAAGGGGACTAGCGGGGGGAACGAGGCGCAGTATTTT
cdr3_aa: CASSKGTSGGNEAQYF

d_call: -
j_call: TRBJ2-2
v_call: TRBV7-7
clone_size: -
cdr3_nt: TGTGCCAGCAGCTCATCCGGCACCGGGGAGCTGTTTTTT
cdr3_aa: CASSSSGTGELFF

d_call: -
j_call: TRBJ1-2
v_call: TRBV29-1
clone_size: -
cdr3_nt: TGCAGCGCACCGATCGGGACGGACTATGGCTACACCTTC
cdr3_aa: CSAPIGTDYGYTF

d_call: -
j_call: TRBJ1-4
v_call: TRBV11-2
clone_size: -
cdr3_nt: TGTGCCAGCAGCTTAGATCTTTCGAGACCCGGCGGCACTAATGAAAAACTGTTTTTT
cdr3_aa: CASSLDLSRPGGTNEKLFF

d_call: -
j_call: TRBJ2-2
v_call: TRBV30
clone_size: -
cdr3_nt: TGTGCCTCAGGACAGAACACCGGGGAGCTGTTTTTT
cdr3_aa: CASGQNTGELFF

d_call: -
j_call: TRBJ1-4
v_call: TRBV30
clone_size: -
cdr3_nt: TGTGCCTGTGGGCTCGGTGAAAAACTGTTTTTT
cdr3_aa: CACGLGEKLFF

d_call: TRBD2
j_call: TRBJ2-1
v_call: TRBV10-1
clone_size: -
cdr3_nt: TGCGCCAGCAGTGGAGCGGGGGGGTCCTACAATGAGCAGTTCTTC
cdr3_aa: CASSGAGGSYNEQFF

d_call: -
j_call: TRBJ1-3
v_call: TRBV21-1
clone_size: -
cdr3_nt: TGTGCCAGCAGCAAAGCGCGCACATTCGGAGGAAACACCATATATTTT
cdr3_aa: CASSKARTFGGNTIYF

d_call: -
j_call: TRBJ2-5
v_call: TRBV14
clone_size: -
cdr3_nt: TGTGCCAGCAGCCAAGAGGGTGGGAGGCCAGTGATAGAGACCCAGTACTTC
cdr3_aa: CASSQEGGRPVIETQYF

d_call: TRBD1
j_call: TRBJ2-4
v_call: TRBV30
clone_size: once
cdr3_nt: TGTGCCTGGCAAACAGGGGTAGGAAACATTCAGTACTTC
cdr3_aa: CAWQTGVGNIQYF

d_call: -
j_call: TRBJ2-2
v_call: TRBV29-1
clone_size: -
cdr3_nt: TGCAGCGTAGCAGCGAACACCGGGGAGCTGTTTTTT
cdr3_aa: CSVAANTGELFF

d_call: TRBD1
j_call: TRBJ2-3
v_call: TRBV19
clone_size: once
cdr3_nt: TGTGCCAGTAGTGTTCCTACAGGGGGCGAAACAGATACGCAGTATTTT
cdr3_aa: CASSVPTGGETDTQYF

d_call: -
j_call: TRBJ1-2
v_call: TRBV13
clone_size: -
cdr3_nt: TGTGCCAGCAGACGGCCCGGGGTGGCTGGCTACACCTTC
cdr3_aa: CASRRPGVAGYTF

d_call: -
j_call: TRBJ2-7
v_call: TRBV11-1
clone_size: -
cdr3_nt: TGTGCCAGCAGCCCGACAGGTTACGAGCAGTACTTC
cdr3_aa: CASSPTGYEQYF

d_call: -
j_call: TRBJ1-2
v_call: TRBV14
clone_size: -
cdr3_nt: TGTGCCAGCAGCCAATTTAACAGACCAATGGTCGATGACTATGGCTACACCTTC
cdr3_aa: CASSQFNRPMVDDYGYTF

d_call: TRBD1
j_call: TRBJ1-4
v_call: TRBV27
clone_size: -
cdr3_nt: TGTGCCAGCAGTTTAGGACAGGGAACTGAAAAACTGTTTTTT
cdr3_aa: CASSLGQGTEKLFF

d_call: -
j_call: TRBJ1-2
v_call: TRBV21-1
clone_size: -
cdr3_nt: TGTGCCAGCAGCAAGTTCCGCTCGGGCTATGGCTACACCTTC
cdr3_aa: CASSKFRSGYGYTF

d_call: TRBD2
j_call: TRBJ2-3
v_call: TRBV2
clone_size: medium-sized
cdr3_nt: TGTGCCAGCAGCCCCATGGGACTAGCGGGGGGGCAGGATACGCAGTATTTT
cdr3_aa: CASSPMGLAGGQDTQYF

d_call: TRBD1
j_call: TRBJ1-1
v_call: TRBV11-2
clone_size: once
cdr3_nt: TGTGCCAGCAGCTTAAGGCAGGGGGCGAACACTGAAGCTTTCTTT
cdr3_aa: CASSLRQGANTEAFF

d_call: -
j_call: TRBJ2-5
v_call: TRBV6-1
clone_size: once
cdr3_nt: TGTGCCAGCAGTGAAAAGGTGGGCGGGTTAGCGGAGACCCAGTACTTC
cdr3_aa: CASSEKVGGLAETQYF

d_call: -
j_call: TRBJ2-4
v_call: TRBV10-3
clone_size: -
cdr3_nt: TGTGCCATCAGTGAGTCTGGGGTAGCCAAAAACATTCAGTACTTC
cdr3_aa: CAISESGVAKNIQYF

d_call: TRBD1
j_call: TRBJ1-6
v_call: TRBV14
clone_size: few
cdr3_nt: TGTGCCAGCAGCCAACGGGGGGGGGACAGCCGTAATTCACCCCTCCACTTT
cdr3_aa: CASSQRGGDSRNSPLHF

d_call: -
j_call: TRBJ1-6
v_call: TRBV30
clone_size: -
cdr3_nt: TGTGCCTGGAGTGTTGGGGCAGGGAATAATTCACCCCTCCACTTT
cdr3_aa: CAWSVGAGNNSPLHF

d_call: -
j_call: TRBJ1-6
v_call: TRBV9
clone_size: -
cdr3_nt: TGTGCCAGCAGCGTAGTTGGTAATTCACCCCTCCACTTT
cdr3_aa: CASSVVGNSPLHF

d_call: -
j_call: TRBJ2-5
v_call: TRBV5-6
clone_size: -
cdr3_nt: TGTGCCAGCAGCTTGGGGGATATCTGGGGGACCCAGTACTTC
cdr3_aa: CASSLGDIWGTQYF

d_call: TRBD2
j_call: TRBJ2-5
v_call: TRBV7-2
clone_size: few
cdr3_nt: TGTGCCAGCAGCTTAGTCGTAGGGCTAGCGGGGATAGAGACCCAGTACTTC
cdr3_aa: CASSLVVGLAGIETQYF

d_call: -
j_call: TRBJ1-1
v_call: TRBV27
clone_size: -
cdr3_nt: TGTGCGTGGAGAAATACAATGAACACTGAAGCTTTCTTT
cdr3_aa: CAWRNTMNTEAFF

d_call: TRBD1
j_call: TRBJ1-2
v_call: TRBV30
clone_size: -
cdr3_nt: TGTGCCTGGAGTTCCGGGACAGGGGTCGATGGCTACACCTTC
cdr3_aa: CAWSSGTGVDGYTF

d_call: TRBD1
j_call: TRBJ1-2
v_call: TRBV11-2
clone_size: -
cdr3_nt: TGTGCCAGCAGCACCATCCCTGGGACAGGGGCGGGGACCTTC
cdr3_aa: CASSTIPGTGAGTF

d_call: TRBD2
j_call: TRBJ2-3
v_call: TRBV11-2
clone_size: -
cdr3_nt: TGTGCCAGCAGCTTAGCAGCGGGACGCACAGATACGCAGTATTTT
cdr3_aa: CASSLAAGRTDTQYF

d_call: -
j_call: TRBJ2-1
v_call: TRBV10-3
clone_size: -
cdr3_nt: TGTGCCATCAGTGAGTCGACTCGGAGGGCTGTGCGCAATGAGCAGTTCTTC
cdr3_aa: CAISESTRRAVRNEQFF

d_call: TRBD1
j_call: TRBJ2-1
v_call: TRBV10-3
clone_size: medium-sized
cdr3_nt: TGTGCCATCAAACCCGAAGGGGACAGGGGGAATGAGCAGTTCTTC
cdr3_aa: CAIKPEGDRGNEQFF

d_call: -
j_call: TRBJ1-2
v_call: TRBV27
clone_size: -
cdr3_nt: TGTGCCAGCAGTTTATGGGGCCAGGGCGCCGACCACTATGGCTACACCTTC
cdr3_aa: CASSLWGQGADHYGYTF

d_call: TRBD1
j_call: TRBJ1-3
v_call: TRBV6-1
clone_size: -
cdr3_nt: TGTGCCAGCAGCTTCAGGGGGTCTGGAAACACCATATATTTT
cdr3_aa: CASSFRGSGNTIYF

d_call: TRBD1
j_call: TRBJ1-1
v_call: TRBV29-1
clone_size: -
cdr3_nt: TGCAGCGTTGTAAGGACAGGGTGCACTGAAGCTTTCTTT
cdr3_aa: CSVVRTGCTEAFF